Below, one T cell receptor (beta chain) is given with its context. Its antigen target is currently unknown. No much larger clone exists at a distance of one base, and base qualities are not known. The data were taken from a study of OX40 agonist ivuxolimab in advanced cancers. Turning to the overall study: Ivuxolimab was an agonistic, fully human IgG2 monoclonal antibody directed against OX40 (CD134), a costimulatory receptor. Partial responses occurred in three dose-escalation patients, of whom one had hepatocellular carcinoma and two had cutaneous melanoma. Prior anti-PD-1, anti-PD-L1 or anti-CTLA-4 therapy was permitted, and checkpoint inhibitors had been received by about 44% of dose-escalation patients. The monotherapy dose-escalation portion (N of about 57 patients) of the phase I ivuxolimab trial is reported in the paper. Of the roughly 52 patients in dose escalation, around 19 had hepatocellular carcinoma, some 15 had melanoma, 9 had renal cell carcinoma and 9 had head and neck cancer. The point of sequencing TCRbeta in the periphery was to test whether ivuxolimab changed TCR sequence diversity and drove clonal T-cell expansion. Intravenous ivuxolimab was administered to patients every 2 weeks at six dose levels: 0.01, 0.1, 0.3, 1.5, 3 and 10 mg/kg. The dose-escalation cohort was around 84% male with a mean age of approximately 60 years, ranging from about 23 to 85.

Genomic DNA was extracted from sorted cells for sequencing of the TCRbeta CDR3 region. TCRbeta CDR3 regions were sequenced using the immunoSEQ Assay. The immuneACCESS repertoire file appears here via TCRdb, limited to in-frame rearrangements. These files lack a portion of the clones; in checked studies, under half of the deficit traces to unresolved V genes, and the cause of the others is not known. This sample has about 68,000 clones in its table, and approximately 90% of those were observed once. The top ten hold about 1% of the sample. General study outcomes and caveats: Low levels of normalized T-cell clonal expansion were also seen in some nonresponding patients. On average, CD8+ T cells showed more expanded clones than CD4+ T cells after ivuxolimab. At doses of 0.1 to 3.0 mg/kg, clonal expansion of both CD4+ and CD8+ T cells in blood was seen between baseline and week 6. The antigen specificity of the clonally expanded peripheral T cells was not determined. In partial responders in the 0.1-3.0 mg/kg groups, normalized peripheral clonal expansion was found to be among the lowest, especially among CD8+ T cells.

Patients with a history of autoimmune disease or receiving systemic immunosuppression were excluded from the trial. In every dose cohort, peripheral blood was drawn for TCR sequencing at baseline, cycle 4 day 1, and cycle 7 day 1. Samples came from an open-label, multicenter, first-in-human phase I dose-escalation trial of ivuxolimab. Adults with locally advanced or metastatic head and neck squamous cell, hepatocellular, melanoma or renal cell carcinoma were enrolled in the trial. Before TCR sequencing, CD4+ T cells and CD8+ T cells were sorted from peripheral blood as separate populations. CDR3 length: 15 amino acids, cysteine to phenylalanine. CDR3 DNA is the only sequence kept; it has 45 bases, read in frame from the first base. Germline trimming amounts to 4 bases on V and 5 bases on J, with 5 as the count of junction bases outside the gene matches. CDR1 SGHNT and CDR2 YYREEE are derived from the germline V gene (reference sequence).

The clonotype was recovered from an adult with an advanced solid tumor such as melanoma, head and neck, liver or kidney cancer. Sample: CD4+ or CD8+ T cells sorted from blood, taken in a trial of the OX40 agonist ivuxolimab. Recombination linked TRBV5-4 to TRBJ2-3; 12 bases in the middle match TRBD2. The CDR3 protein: CASSPRTSGIDTQYF. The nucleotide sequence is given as TGTGCCAGCAGCCCCCGGACTAGCGGGATAGATACGCAGTATTTT.